This record covers a single T cell receptor beta chain. The antigen remains unidentified. Production of TCR beta cDNA used 400 to 650 ng total RNA together with a constant-region primer. ARM-PCR, slightly modified, supplied the TCR beta libraries through three nested multiplex PCR rounds. Running approximately 10 cycles apiece, the first two PCR rounds relied on TRBV1-TRBV30 forward primers together with a C-beta reverse primer. From the multiplex PCR reads, TCRdb called clonotypes with MiXCR, one entry per CDR3 protein. The table lists roughly 120,000 distinct CDR3 sequences, around 70% of them singletons. This specimen belongs to a study of tumor-infiltrating lymphocytes in primary liver carcinoma. Study-wide context: Both sexes were represented among patients, who were 30 to 69 years old. Staging of the tumors gave T1-T3 N0M0, with widths of roughly 4.2 to 10 cm. Per sample, productive TCRbeta reads numbered roughly 3.65 to 8 million, similar across tissue types.

Total RNA and DNA came together from 20-30 mg of bulk tissue without cell sorting. Germline CDR1 reads SGHDT; CDR2 reads YYEEEE. The CDR3 covers 15 residues. V lost 7 bases to trimming and J lost 6 bases, with 19 bases between them. Points from the study as a whole: Pairs of tumor regions overlapped more than tumor-adjacent and tumor-blood pairs did.

This TCR derives from a woman in her fifties or sixties with primary liver carcinoma and hepatitis B virus infection. Source material: tumor-adjacent normal liver tissue. This sequence joins TRBV5-6 and TRBJ1-4; D is uncertain. The CDR3, as DNA: TGTGCCAGCGGTCACGAGAGGGCGCGTCATGAAAAACTGTTTTTT. It encodes CASGHERARHEKLFF.